The present T cell receptor beta chain was sequenced within a study of T cells in Graves' hyperthyroidism and ophthalmopathy. Background on the study: Before any treatment, at initial diagnosis, peripheral blood was collected. Study-level findings and limits: Most clonotypes that expanded in the thyroid above 0.001 also showed up in blood. Ophthalmopathy could be told apart from stable hyperthyroidism with a 13 V-J model.

Per germline, CDR1 SEHNR and CDR2 FQNEAQ (reference sequence). V was clipped by 1 base and J by 9 bases; unmatched bases: 2. The CDR3 has 12 amino acids. Amplified TCR beta CDR3 regions came from RNA transcripts. With the HTBI primer set, the TCR CDR3 went through a first round of RT-PCR. TCRdb itself ran the multiplex PCR reads through MiXCR, one entry per CDR3 protein. The sample carries hundreds of thousands of distinct CDR3 sequences, 20% recorded once. In this sample, this clonotype turned up many times. Its antigen is not identified. The chain uses TRBV7-9 and TRBJ2-7, with TRBD2 matching over 8 bases. The sequenced sample was blood. This TCR was recovered from a man aged 35 to 55 with Graves' ophthalmopathy. CDR3 residues: CASSLDREGQYF. The CDR3 DNA reads as TGTGCCAGCAGCTTAGATCGGGAGGGGCAGTACTTC.